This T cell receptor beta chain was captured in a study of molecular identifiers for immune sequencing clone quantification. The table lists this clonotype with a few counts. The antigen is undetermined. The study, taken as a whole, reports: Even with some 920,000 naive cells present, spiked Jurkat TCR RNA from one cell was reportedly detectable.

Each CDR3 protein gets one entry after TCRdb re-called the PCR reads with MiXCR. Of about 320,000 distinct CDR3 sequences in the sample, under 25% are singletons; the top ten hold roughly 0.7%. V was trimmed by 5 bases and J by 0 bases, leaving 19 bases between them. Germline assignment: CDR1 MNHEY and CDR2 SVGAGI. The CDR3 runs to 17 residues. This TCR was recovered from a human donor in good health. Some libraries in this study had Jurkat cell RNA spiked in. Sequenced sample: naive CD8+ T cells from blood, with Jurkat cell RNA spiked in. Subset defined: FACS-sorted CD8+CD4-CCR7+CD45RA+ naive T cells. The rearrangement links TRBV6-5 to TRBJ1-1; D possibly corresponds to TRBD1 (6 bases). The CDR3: CASSTGTWGHMNTEAFF. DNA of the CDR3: TGTGCCAGCAGTACCGGGACCTGGGGGCACATGAACACTGAAGCTTTCTTT.